The T cell receptor beta chain described here comes from a study of blood T cell repertoires in COVID-19 (dated by TCRdb to the early 2020s). For the study in its entirety: The collaborator samples originated in the United States, Italy and Spain and spanned the acute and convalescent phases of COVID-19. The sample metadata nearly always contained a de-identified subject ID, COVID-19 status, age in years and sex. Subjects who had been exposed to COVID-19, were actively infected with it, or had recovered from it provided the deeply sampled blood TCRbeta repertoires that made up the dataset. Samples were obtained from the ongoing ImmuneRACE study (first 160 participants) and from over 1,000 subjects provided by 6 global collaborators. The material from the prospective study consisted of cDNA or gDNA derived from T cells, B-cell-depleted T cells, or PBMCs. The repertoires were released in a freely available public database meant as a resource for research on the immune response to SARS-CoV-2. HLA class I and class II types, where available, came from metadata supplied by the sample provider rather than from assay-based typing. Overall study results and their limits: The amount of clinical and demographic metadata varied by source and participant and was provided uncurated.

TCRbeta CDR3 regions were amplified from genomic DNA by means of the immunoSEQ Assay, a bias-controlled multiplex PCR. Per the original workflow: Within the assay, amplification of reference gene primers was used to estimate how many nucleated cells each sample contained. Sequence reads were collapsed and filtered to measure the absolute abundance of every unique TCRbeta CDR3 rearrangement. Productive Simpson clonality was computed per sample as the square root of Simpson's diversity index over productive rearrangements. Sourced from immuneACCESS, this table was stored by TCRdb with only in-frame sequences that have V and J called. A share of the clones is absent; for the studies checked, an unresolved V gene accounts for under half, and the remainder has no known explanation. The DNA was the basis for D and trimming; V, J and clone size are from that table. This sample has 90,000 to 100,000 clones in its table, and 70% to 90% of those were observed once. Together, the top ten hold roughly 12% of the sample.

The collaborating institutions used their own protocols to collect whole blood in K2EDTA tubes. For TCRbeta analysis, collaborators shipped samples as frozen whole blood, isolated PBMCs, or DNA extracted from either of those sample types. Notes on this clone: What this receptor recognizes is not known. Base qualities are not provided; no much larger clone lies one nucleotide away.

Trimming takes 4 bases from V and 1 base from J, and the germline ends sit 14 bases apart. The CDR3 starts with the cysteine, ends with the phenylalanine, and has 15 residues. This entry keeps only the CDR3 DNA: 45 bases, framed from base 1. The germline V gene (reference sequence) specifies LNHDA as CDR1 and SQIVND as CDR2. The sequence joins TRBV19 to TRBJ2-7, with the identity of the D gene unclear. Input material: peripheral blood. The sequence was collected from a human donor in a cohort sampled during active COVID-19. The nucleotide sequence reads as follows: TGTGCCAGTAGTACCTCTAGACGGCCATCCTACGAGCAGTACTTC. The encoded protein is CASSTSRRPSYEQYF.